These 12 T cell receptor beta chains were sequenced from one sample in a study of T-cell memory formation after mild COVID-19. MiXCR, run by TCRdb on the 5' RACE reads, gives a single entry per CDR3 protein. The sample has a few hundred thousand distinct CDR3 sequences, 15% to 20% seen once; the top ten hold roughly 20%. The sequenced sample was PBMCs or a T cell subset sorted from them (not recorded which). The receptors here all came from a man younger than 30 who had mild COVID-19 (a few samples of this study predate the infection). Cell type and time point are not known.

The chain couples TRBV19 to TRBJ2-1, with 7 bases identical to TRBD1. The CDR3 consists of 12 residues. Germline V gene lookup returns CDR1 LNHDA and CDR2 SQIVND (reference sequence). V dropped 5 bases and J dropped 16; count of bases not matched to a gene: 11. The chain's CDR3 is CASSLNRGAVFF. The CDR3 DNA reads as TGTGCCAGTAGTCTAAACAGGGGCGCCGTCTTCTTC.

The V gene is TRBV5-1, the J gene TRBJ1-1; 9 bases map to TRBD1. The junction had 9 bases not matched to a gene; V was cut back by 0 bases and J by 6 bases. The V gene's germline CDR1 is SGHRS and CDR2 YFSETQ. This CDR3 has 16 amino acids. The CDR3 spells CASSLAGQGKYPEAFF. The CDR3 DNA is TGCGCCAGCAGCTTGGCCGGACAGGGGAAGTATCCTGAAGCTTTCTTT.

In its sample, this clonotype was seen a few times. The rearrangement uses TRBV5-1 and TRBJ2-2; possible D gene TRBD2, 7 bases. This CDR3 contains 15 residues. V lost 0 bases and J lost 3, with 9 bases in between. Germline-derived CDR1 and CDR2 are SGHRS and YFSETQ. Here the CDR3 DNA reads TGCGCCAGCAGCTTGGAGGGGGGGCACACCGGGGAGCTGTTTTTT. It translates to CASSLEGGHTGELFF.

This clonotype was observed once. This chain uses TRBV7-9 with TRBJ1-2, with D perhaps TRBD1 (5 bases). The CDR3 covers 15 residues. The germline V gene encodes CDR1 SEHNR and CDR2 FQNEAQ (reference sequence). V gave up 5 bases and J gave up 2 bases, with 15 bases separating them. This CDR3 reads CASSRPQTVNYGYTF. CDR3 nucleotides: TGTGCCAGCAGCCGACCTCAGACAGTCAACTATGGCTACACCTTC.

This clonotype showed up just a few times. V gene TRBV6-5 combines with J gene TRBJ1-2; D is ambiguous. V was pared by 2 bases and J by 3 bases, with 7 bases between. This CDR3 is built from 13 residues. From germline, CDR1 is MNHEY and CDR2 SVGAGI. The CDR3 region has the DNA TGTGCCAGCAGTTACGAGCAGTACTATGGCTACACCTTC. Translated: CASSYEQYYGYTF.

This clonotype was recorded a few times. The V and J genes are TRBV18 and TRBJ1-2, with a possible D match to TRBD1 (6 bases). The CDR3 is 14 residues long. Deletions cut 8 bases from V and 8 bases from J, with 21 bases between. CDR1 is KGHSH and CDR2 is LQKENI in the germline V gene. CDR3 region: CASTTNRDVEGYTF. In DNA form, the CDR3 reads TGTGCCAGCACGACAAACAGGGATGTCGAGGGCTACACCTTC.

This clonotype was seen a handful of times. The chain carries TRBV7-6 and TRBJ1-2; 9 bases fit TRBD1. From germline, CDR1 is SGHVS and CDR2 FNYEAQ. Losses at the gene ends were 6 bases for V and 11 bases for J; bases not matched to a gene: 10. The CDR3 consists of 13 residues. Here the CDR3 DNA reads TGTGCCAGCAGTTATCCGGGACAGGGACCGTACACCTTC. It codes for CASSYPGQGPYTF. The complete variable domain, with remaining parts taken from reference TRBV7-6 and TRBJ1-2, reads GAGVSQSPRYKVTKRGQDVALRCDPISGHVSLYWYRQALGQGPEFLTYFNYEAQQDKSGLPNDRFSAERPEGSISTLTIQRTEQRDSAMYRCASSYPGQGPYTFGSGTRLTVV.

The genes are TRBV24-1 and TRBJ2-3; no definite D call. Between the trimmed V and J ends, which lost 4 bases and 0 bases, there was a span of 4 bases. This CDR3 comprises 13 residues. The germline CDR1 and CDR2 sequences are KGHDR and SFDVKD. The CDR3 DNA reads as TGTGCCACCAGTGACCACAGCACAGATACGCAGTATTTT. Its protein product is CATSDHSTDTQYF.

This clonotype came up a few times. J is TRBJ2-3 and V is TRBV4-2; 12 bases line up with TRBD1. CDR1 LGHNA and CDR2 YNFKEQ come from the germline V gene. V shed 1 base and J 5 bases; nucleotides not matched to a gene: 7. The CDR3 has 17 amino acids. The CDR3 bases are TGTGCCAGCAGCCAAGGGGCAGGGACAGGGGGCAAAGATACGCAGTATTTT. Translating it yields CASSQGAGTGGKDTQYF.

There are a few counts of this clonotype. The CDR3 nucleotides read TGTGCCAGCAGCCCGGGGGCGGGACAGGTGCTTTCCGGGGAGCTGTTTTTT. This gives the protein CASSPGAGQVLSGELFF. The chain recombines TRBV7-6 with TRBJ2-2; 8 bases align to TRBD1. Trimming removed 5 bases from V and 6 bases from J; junction bases left unmatched: 14. CDR1 SGHVS and CDR2 FNYEAQ come from the germline V gene. The CDR3 is 17 amino acids.

This chain links TRBV4-3 with TRBJ2-6; D may be TRBD2 (5 bases). V dropped 1 base and J dropped 1 base, with 14 bases sitting between them. Looked up from germline, CDR1 is LGHNA and CDR2 is YSLEER. The CDR3 consists of 18 residues. The CDR3 spells CASSQVGGFPSGANVLTF. For the CDR3, the DNA is TGCGCCAGCAGCCAAGTGGGCGGGTTTCCATCTGGGGCCAACGTCCTGACTTTC.

This clonotype was recorded at least ten times. The chain joins TRBV7-6 to TRBJ2-2; a weak D match, TRBD2 (6 bases). Germline values: CDR1 SGHVS, CDR2 FNYEAQ. Between the trimmed V and J ends, which lost 1 base and 1 base, there was a span of 10 bases. This CDR3 region has 16 residues. The chain's CDR3 is CASSLGVSGNTGELFF. CDR3 bases: TGTGCCAGCAGCTTAGGGGTTAGCGGGAACACCGGGGAGCTGTTTTTT.